The 22 T cell receptor beta chains below all came from one sample that was sequenced in a study of T cell changes during pregnancy in multiple sclerosis. The method was immunoSEQ multiplex PCR; TCRdb's version includes in-frame clones alone and lacks a portion of them. The profile covers some 39,000 clones, with 80% to 95% appearing a single time and 0.95% to 1.5% taken by the ten largest. The sequencing input was PBMCs (not recorded whether the cells were cultured). The receptors originated from a female donor with multiple sclerosis, enrolled in a pregnancy study.

The chain joins TRBV6-1 to TRBJ2-1, with TRBD2 matching over 7 bases. Germline V lookup: CDR1 MNHNS, CDR2 SASEGT. This CDR3 has 14 amino acids. V shed 7 bases and J 8 bases; nucleotides not matched to a gene: 11. The CDR3 is CASTGAGSSDEQFF. DNA of the CDR3: TGTGCCAGCACTGGAGCGGGAAGTTCAGATGAGCAGTTCTTC.

V and J are TRBV14 and TRBJ2-4; D may be TRBD1 (6 bases). Germline V gene data show CDR1 as SGHDN and CDR2 as FVKESK. The CDR3 consists of 13 residues. V gave up 3 bases and J gave up 10 bases, with 13 bases separating them. The CDR3 is CASSQAMGAIQYF. In nucleotides, the CDR3 is TGTGCCAGCAGCCAGGCGATGGGGGCGATTCAGTACTTC.

This sequence joins TRBV6-5 and TRBJ1-4, with D tentatively TRBD1 (6 bases). Germline V gene sequence: CDR1 MNHEY, CDR2 SVGAGI. This CDR3 has 12 amino acids. Between the trimmed V and J ends, which lost 7 bases and 12 bases, there was a span of 15 bases. The CDR3 region has the DNA TGTGCCAGCATTGGGCAGGGGCAGGAACTGTTTTTT. As protein: CASIGQGQELFF.

J is TRBJ2-3 and V is TRBV30, with D possibly matching TRBD2 (6 bases). Germline V gene lookup returns CDR1 GTSNPN and CDR2 SVGIG (reference sequence). The CDR3 is 12 amino acids. The V end lost 5 bases, the J end lost 2 bases, and 8 bases lay between the germline ends. CDR3 sequence: CAWAGYTDTQYF. The DNA of the CDR3 is TGTGCCTGGGCGGGGTACACAGATACGCAGTATTTT.

The chain joins TRBV27 to TRBJ2-5; D perhaps matches TRBD1 (5 bases). V was cut by 0 bases and J by 2 bases, with 10 bases left in between. CDR3 length: 15 amino acids. CDR1 is MNHEY, CDR2 SMNVEV, per germline (reference sequence). In DNA form, the CDR3 reads TGTGCCAGCAGTTTATCGAGACAGCTTCAAGAGACCCAGTACTTC. It translates to CASSLSRQLQETQYF.

The V call is TRBV7-2, the J call TRBJ2-3; 7 positions agree with TRBD2. This CDR3 spans 15 amino acids. Germline V gene data show CDR1 as SGHTA and CDR2 as FQGNSA. V lost 3 bases, J lost 3 bases, and 6 bases stayed unmatched. DNA for the CDR3: TGTGCCAGCAGCTTGATGGCGGGAGAAACAGATACGCAGTATTTT. Its translation: CASSLMAGETDTQYF.

V usage is TRBV4-2 and J usage is TRBJ2-3, with a tentative D call TRBD2 (6 bases). Trimming left V 0 bases short and J 1 base short, with 8 bases between. This CDR3 is 15 amino acids long. The V gene's germline CDR1 is LGHNA and CDR2 YNFKEQ. The chain's CDR3 is CASSQEEGRTDTQYF. CDR3 DNA sequence: TGTGCCAGCAGCCAAGAGGAGGGCCGCACAGATACGCAGTATTTT.

This chain uses TRBV28 with TRBJ2-7; TRBD2 is a possible D gene (6 bases). CDR3 length: 13 residues. Germline V CDR1 and CDR2: MDHEN, SYDVKM. V was pared by 3 bases and J by 1 base, with 7 bases between. This CDR3 reads CASSLEGSYEQYF. CDR3 nucleotide sequence: TGTGCCAGCAGTTTGGAGGGGTCCTACGAGCAGTACTTC.

The rearrangement links TRBV9 to TRBJ1-5; D unresolved. V was cut by 2 bases and J by 1 base, with 7 bases left in between. Germline CDR1 reads SGDLS; CDR2 reads YYNGEE. CDR3 length: 14 amino acids. DNA of the CDR3: TGTGCCAGCAGCGTTGGCGGGAGCAATCAGCCCCAGCATTTT. As protein: CASSVGGSNQPQHF.

This clone showed up just once. The gene calls are TRBV5-1 and TRBJ2-5; D unresolved. Trimming stripped 1 base from V and 5 bases from J, with 15 bases between. Per the germline V gene, CDR1 is SGHRS and CDR2 is YFSETQ. CDR3 length: 15 residues. The DNA of the CDR3 is TGCGCCAGCAGCTTGACAAAGGGCCTGGGGGAGACCCAGTACTTC. Its translation is CASSLTKGLGETQYF.

V usage is TRBV27 and J usage is TRBJ2-7; D is uncertain. This CDR3 contains 12 residues. Trimming shortened V by 5 bases and J by 1 base, and 6 bases separated the two germline ends. Germline V gives CDR1 MNHEY, CDR2 SMNVEV (reference sequence). The CDR3 DNA is TGTGCCAGCAGTCCCCCATCCTACGAGCAGTACTTC. This encodes CASSPPSYEQYF.

The CDR3 DNA sequence: TGTGCCAGCAGCTTGAGCGCTAGCGGGAATACCTACGAGCAGTACTTC. Translating gives CASSLSASGNTYEQYF. The rearrangement uses TRBV5-4 and TRBJ2-7, with 9 bases that match TRBD2. Germline CDR1 is SGHNT and CDR2 is YYREEE (reference sequence). V was clipped by 1 base and J by 2 bases; unmatched bases: 7. The CDR3 totals 16 residues. The entire variable domain, with the rest obtained from reference TRBV5-4 and TRBJ2-7, is as follows: ETGVTQSPTHLIKTRGQQVTLRCSSQSGHNTVSWYQQALGQGPQFIFQYYREEENGRGNFPPRFSGLQFPNYSSELNVNALELDDSALYLCASSLSASGNTYEQYFGPGTRLTVT.

This chain links TRBV6-5 with TRBJ2-5; D remains ambiguous. Between the trimmed V and J ends, which lost 0 bases and 1 base, there was a span of 9 bases. This CDR3 comprises 15 residues. Germline assignment: CDR1 MNHEY and CDR2 SVGAGI. The CDR3 DNA follows: TGTGCCAGCAGTTACTCGGCTGGGCCCCAAGAGACCCAGTACTTC. Protein: CASSYSAGPQETQYF.

The chain joins TRBV28 to TRBJ2-1; 8 bases are shared with TRBD2. Germline V gene sequence: CDR1 MDHEN, CDR2 SYDVKM. This CDR3 region has 16 residues. J lost 3 bases, V lost 5 bases, and 9 bases had no gene match. The CDR3 DNA reads TGTGCCAGCAGTCTCTACAGCGGGAGTGGCTACAATGAGCAGTTCTTC. This sequence encodes CASSLYSGSGYNEQFF.

The rearrangement uses TRBV5-4 and TRBJ1-2; no clear D. Germline V lookup: CDR1 SGHNT, CDR2 YYREEE (reference sequence). Deletions cut 6 bases from V and 5 bases from J, with 17 bases between. There are 14 residues in the CDR3. The CDR3 DNA reads as TGTGCCAGCAAAACACTGGGTTCTTGGTATGGCTACACCTTC. Amino acid sequence: CASKTLGSWYGYTF.

This rearrangement joins TRBV29-1 to TRBJ1-2, with TRBD1 identical over 8 bases. The CDR3 extends over 14 amino acids. J lost 8 bases, V lost 0 bases, and 8 bases had no gene match. CDR1 is SQVTM and CDR2 is ANQGSEA in the germline V gene. The CDR3 nucleotides are TGCAGCGTTGAAGATGGACAGGGTCGGCTCGGCTACACCTTC. Translated: CSVEDGQGRLGYTF.

The genes are TRBV2 and TRBJ2-5; D is unresolved. CDR1 is SNHLY and CDR2 is FYNNEI in the germline V gene. The CDR3 has 15 amino acids. Trimming cost V 4 bases and J 4 bases, with 16 bases left between them. The CDR3 DNA is TGTGCCAGCAGTGGCCCCTCTGGGTCTGGAGAGACCCAGTACTTC. Residues: CASSGPSGSGETQYF.

V and J are TRBV5-1 and TRBJ2-1; no reliable D call. V was pared by 0 bases and J by 5 bases, with 12 bases between. Germline loops: CDR1 SGHRS, CDR2 YFSETQ. The CDR3 contains 15 residues. The CDR3 sequence: CASSLDGAPHNEQFF. The CDR3 DNA follows: TGCGCCAGCAGCTTGGATGGTGCCCCCCACAATGAGCAGTTCTTC. The full variable domain, with the rest looked up from reference TRBV5-1 and TRBJ2-1, is KAGVTQTPRYLIKTRGQQVTLSCSPISGHRSVSWYQQTPGQGLQFLFEYFSETQRNKGNFPGRFSGRQFSNSRSEMNVSTLELGDSALYLCASSLDGAPHNEQFFGPGTRLTVL.

The rearrangement links TRBV28 to TRBJ2-7, with TRBD2 matching over 7 bases. Germline V lookup: CDR1 MDHEN, CDR2 SYDVKM. The J segment lost 6 bases and the V segment lost 4 bases, leaving 9 bases of the junction unmatched. The CDR3 is made up of 14 amino acids. The DNA for the CDR3 is TGTGCCAGCAGTTCGCTGACTAGCTTCTCCGAGCAGTACTTC. Its protein is CASSSLTSFSEQYF.

The chain uses TRBV6-6 and TRBJ2-7; D is perhaps TRBD1 or TRBD2 (6 bases each). Trimming pared 4 bases from V and 2 bases from J, leaving 15 bases between. Germline V gene sequence: CDR1 MNHNY, CDR2 SVGAGI (reference sequence). The CDR3 length is 15 residues. The CDR3 DNA reads as TGTGCCAGCAGTTCCTCGTCGGAGGGGGCCTACGAGCAGTACTTC. It is translated as CASSSSSEGAYEQYF.

The rearrangement links TRBV14 to TRBJ1-4; D is uncertain. The germline gives CDR1 SGHDN, CDR2 FVKESK. Trimming took off 4 bases at V and 11 bases at J, with 8 bases between the two ends. The CDR3 is 11 amino acids. The CDR3 coding sequence is TGTGCCAGCAGCCGAGGATGGAAACTGTTTTTT. Translation gives CASSRGWKLFF.

This sequence joins TRBV11-2 and TRBJ2-7; 11 bases agree with TRBD1. The CDR3 has 15 residues. The germline V gene encodes CDR1 SGHAT and CDR2 FQNNGV. V lost 5 bases and J lost 4; bases outside the gene matches: 7. The CDR3 loop is CASSGRTGGTYEQYF. CDR3 DNA: TGTGCCAGCAGCGGACGGACAGGGGGCACGTACGAGCAGTACTTC.